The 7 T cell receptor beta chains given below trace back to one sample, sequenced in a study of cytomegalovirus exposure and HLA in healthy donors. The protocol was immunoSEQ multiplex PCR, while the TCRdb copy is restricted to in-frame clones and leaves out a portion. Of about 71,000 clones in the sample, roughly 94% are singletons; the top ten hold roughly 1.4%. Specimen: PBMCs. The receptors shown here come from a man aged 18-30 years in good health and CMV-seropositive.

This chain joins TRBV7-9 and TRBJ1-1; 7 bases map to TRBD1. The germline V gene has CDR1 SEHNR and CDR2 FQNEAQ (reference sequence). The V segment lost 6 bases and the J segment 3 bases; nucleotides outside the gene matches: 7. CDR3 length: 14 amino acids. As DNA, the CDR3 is TGTGCCAGCAGGAAAACAGGGGTGGACACTGAAGCTTTCTTT. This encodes CASRKTGVDTEAFF.

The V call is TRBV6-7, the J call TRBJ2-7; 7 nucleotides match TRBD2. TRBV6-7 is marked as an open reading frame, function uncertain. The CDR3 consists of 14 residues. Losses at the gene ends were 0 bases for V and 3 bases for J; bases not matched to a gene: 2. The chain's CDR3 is CASSYSGTNYEQYF. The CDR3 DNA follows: TGTGCCAGCAGTTACTCCGGGACTAACTACGAGCAGTACTTC.

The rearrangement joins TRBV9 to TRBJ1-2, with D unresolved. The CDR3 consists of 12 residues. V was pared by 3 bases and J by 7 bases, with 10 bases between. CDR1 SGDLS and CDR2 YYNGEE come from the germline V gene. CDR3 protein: CASSESYGGYTF. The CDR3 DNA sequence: TGTGCCAGCAGCGAAAGTTACGGTGGCTACACCTTC.

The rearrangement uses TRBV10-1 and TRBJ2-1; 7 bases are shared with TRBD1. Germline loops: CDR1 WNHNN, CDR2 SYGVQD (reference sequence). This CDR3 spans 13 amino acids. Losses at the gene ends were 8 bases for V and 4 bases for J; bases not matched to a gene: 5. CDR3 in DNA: TGCGCCAGCGACAGGGAAATTTACAATGAGCAGTTCTTC. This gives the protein CASDREIYNEQFF.

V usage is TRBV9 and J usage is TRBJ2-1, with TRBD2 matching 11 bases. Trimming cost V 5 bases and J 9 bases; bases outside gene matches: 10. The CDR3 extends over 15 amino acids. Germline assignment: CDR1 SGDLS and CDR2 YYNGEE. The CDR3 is CASSGSGRGLGEQFF. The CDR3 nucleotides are TGTGCCAGCAGTGGTAGCGGGAGGGGCCTCGGTGAGCAGTTCTTC.

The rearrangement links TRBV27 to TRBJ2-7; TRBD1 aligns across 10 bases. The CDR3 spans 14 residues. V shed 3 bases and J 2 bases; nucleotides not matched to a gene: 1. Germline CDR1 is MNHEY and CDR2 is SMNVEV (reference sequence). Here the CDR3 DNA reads TGTGCCAGCAGTTTGACAGGGGGCACCTACGAGCAGTACTTC. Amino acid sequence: CASSLTGGTYEQYF.

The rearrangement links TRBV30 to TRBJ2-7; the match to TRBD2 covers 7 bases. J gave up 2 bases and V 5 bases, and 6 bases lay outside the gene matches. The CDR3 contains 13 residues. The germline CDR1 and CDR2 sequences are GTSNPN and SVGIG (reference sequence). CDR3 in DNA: TGTGCCTGGGTAAGAAGCGGGGCCTACGAGCAGTACTTC. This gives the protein CAWVRSGAYEQYF.